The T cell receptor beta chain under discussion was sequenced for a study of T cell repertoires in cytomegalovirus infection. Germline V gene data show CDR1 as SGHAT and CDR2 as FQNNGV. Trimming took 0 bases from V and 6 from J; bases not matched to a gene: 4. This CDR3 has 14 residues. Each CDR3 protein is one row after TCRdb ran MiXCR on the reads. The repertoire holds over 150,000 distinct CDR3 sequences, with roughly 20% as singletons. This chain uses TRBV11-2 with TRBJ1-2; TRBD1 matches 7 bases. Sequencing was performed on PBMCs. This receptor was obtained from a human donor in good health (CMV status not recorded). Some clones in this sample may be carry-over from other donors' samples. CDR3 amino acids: CASSLEQGLDGYTF. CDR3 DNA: TGTGCCAGCAGCTTAGAACAGGGGTTGGATGGCTACACCTTC.